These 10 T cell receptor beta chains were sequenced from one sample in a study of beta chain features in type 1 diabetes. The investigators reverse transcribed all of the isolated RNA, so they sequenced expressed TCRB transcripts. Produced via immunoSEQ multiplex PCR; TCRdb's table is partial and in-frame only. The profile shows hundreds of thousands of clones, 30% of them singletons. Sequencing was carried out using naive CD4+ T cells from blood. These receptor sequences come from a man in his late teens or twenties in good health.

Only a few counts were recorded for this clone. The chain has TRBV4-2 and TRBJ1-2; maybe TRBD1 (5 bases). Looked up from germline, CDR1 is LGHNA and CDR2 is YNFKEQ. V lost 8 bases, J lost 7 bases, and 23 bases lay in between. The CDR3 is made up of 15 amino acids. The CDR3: CASGLGFEGKGGYTF. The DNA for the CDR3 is TGTGCCAGCGGACTGGGGTTTGAGGGGAAGGGTGGCTACACCTTC.

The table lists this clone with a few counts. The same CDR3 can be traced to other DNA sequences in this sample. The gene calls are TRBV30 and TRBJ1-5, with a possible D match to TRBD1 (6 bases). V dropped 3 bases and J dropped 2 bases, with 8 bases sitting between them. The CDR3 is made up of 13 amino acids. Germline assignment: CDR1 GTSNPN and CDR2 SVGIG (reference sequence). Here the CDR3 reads CAWSHRGNQPQHF. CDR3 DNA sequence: TGTGCCTGGAGCCACAGGGGCAATCAGCCCCAGCATTTT.

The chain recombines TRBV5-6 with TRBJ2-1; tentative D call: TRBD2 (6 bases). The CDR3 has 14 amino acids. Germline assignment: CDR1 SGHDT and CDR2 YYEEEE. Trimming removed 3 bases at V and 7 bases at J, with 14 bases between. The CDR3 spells CASSSTGVNNEQFF. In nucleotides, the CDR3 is TGTGCCAGCAGCTCGACGGGAGTCAATAATGAGCAGTTCTTC.

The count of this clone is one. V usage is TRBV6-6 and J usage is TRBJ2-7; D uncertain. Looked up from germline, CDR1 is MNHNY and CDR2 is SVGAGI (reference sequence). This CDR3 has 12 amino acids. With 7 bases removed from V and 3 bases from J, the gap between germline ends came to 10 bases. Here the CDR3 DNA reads TGTGCCAGCACAGAGCAGTTCTACGAGCAGTACTTC. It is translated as CASTEQFYEQYF.

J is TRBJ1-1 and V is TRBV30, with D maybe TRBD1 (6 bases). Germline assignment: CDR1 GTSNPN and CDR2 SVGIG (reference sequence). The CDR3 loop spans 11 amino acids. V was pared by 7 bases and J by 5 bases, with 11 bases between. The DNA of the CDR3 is TGTGCCTCGTACAGGGAAACTGAAGCTTTCTTT. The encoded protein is CASYRETEAFF.

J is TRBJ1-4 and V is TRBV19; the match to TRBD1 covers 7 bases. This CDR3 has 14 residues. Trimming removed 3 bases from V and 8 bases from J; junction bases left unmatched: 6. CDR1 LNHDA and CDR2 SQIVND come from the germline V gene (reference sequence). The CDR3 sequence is CASSIYRGQEKLFF. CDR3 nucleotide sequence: TGTGCCAGTAGTATCTACAGGGGACAGGAAAAACTGTTTTTT.

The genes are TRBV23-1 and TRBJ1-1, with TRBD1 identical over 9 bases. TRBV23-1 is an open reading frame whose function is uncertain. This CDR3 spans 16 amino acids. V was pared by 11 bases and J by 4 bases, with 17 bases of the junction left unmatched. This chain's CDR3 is CAGTGQGRGRRTEAFF. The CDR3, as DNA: TGCGCCGGGACGGGACAGGGCCGAGGTCGACGCACTGAAGCTTTCTTT.

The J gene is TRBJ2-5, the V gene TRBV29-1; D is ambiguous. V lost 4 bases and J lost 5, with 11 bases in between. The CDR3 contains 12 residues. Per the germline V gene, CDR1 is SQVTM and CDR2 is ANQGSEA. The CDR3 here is CSVGWARETQYF. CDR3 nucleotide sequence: TGCAGCGTTGGGTGGGCAAGGGAGACCCAGTACTTC.

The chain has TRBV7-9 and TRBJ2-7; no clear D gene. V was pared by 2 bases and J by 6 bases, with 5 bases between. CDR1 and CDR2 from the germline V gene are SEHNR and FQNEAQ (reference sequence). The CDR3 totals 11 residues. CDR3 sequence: CASSLSGEQYF. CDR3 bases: TGTGCCAGCAGCTTATCGGGCGAGCAGTACTTC.

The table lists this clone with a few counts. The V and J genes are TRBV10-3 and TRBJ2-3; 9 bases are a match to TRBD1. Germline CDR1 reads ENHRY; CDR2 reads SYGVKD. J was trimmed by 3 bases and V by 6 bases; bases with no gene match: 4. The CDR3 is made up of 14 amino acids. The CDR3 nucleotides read TGTGCCATCAGCCGGGACAGGGAAACAGATACGCAGTATTTT. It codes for CAISRDRETDTQYF.